A single sample gave rise to the 4 T cell receptor beta chains below, sequenced in a study of cytomegalovirus exposure and HLA in healthy donors (dated by TCRdb to 2017 to 2019). To prepare the library, the immunoSEQ multiplex PCR assay was applied. TCRdb obtained this table from immuneACCESS and retained in-frame rearrangements with V and J assigned. These tables miss some clones; where compared with another copy, unresolved V genes account for less than half of the shortfall, and the remainder is unexplained. This sample has roughly 250,000 clones in its table, and roughly 86% of those were observed once. The ten most abundant clones make up 1.2% of the sample. Sequencing was done on a sample of PBMCs. All receptors derive from a woman aged 25 to 39 in good health and CMV-seropositive.

V gene TRBV7-8 combines with J gene TRBJ2-1; 10 bases line up with TRBD2. The V segment lost 4 bases and the J segment 4 bases; nucleotides outside the gene matches: 13. The CDR3 spans 18 residues. The germline V gene encodes CDR1 SGHVS and CDR2 FQNEAQ. The CDR3 is CASSYQRGAGGKYNEQFF. The CDR3, as DNA: TGTGCCAGCAGCTACCAACGTGGAGCGGGAGGGAAATACAATGAGCAGTTCTTC.

This clone was counted a few times. The rearrangement uses TRBV11-3 and TRBJ2-2, with 10 bases aligning to TRBD2. Germline V CDR1 and CDR2: SGHNT, YENEEA. This CDR3 has 14 residues. The V segment lost 4 bases and the J segment 6 bases; nucleotides outside the gene matches: 2. The CDR3 loop reads CASSSGTSAGELFF. DNA of the CDR3: TGTGCCAGCAGCTCGGGGACTAGCGCCGGGGAGCTGTTTTTT.

V usage is TRBV6-1 and J usage is TRBJ1-5; 7 positions match TRBD1. The CDR3 contains 13 residues. The V gene's germline CDR1 is MNHNS and CDR2 SASEGT. With 5 bases clipped from V and 10 bases from J, the junction kept 8 bases outside the gene matches. This chain's CDR3 is CASSRTGGEPQHF. CDR3 bases: TGTGCCAGCAGTAGGACAGGAGGGGAACCCCAGCATTTT.

V usage is TRBV19 and J usage is TRBJ2-2, with D possibly TRBD2 on 6 matching bases. Trimming left V 1 base short and J 10 bases short, with 10 bases between. Germline V gene lookup returns CDR1 LNHDA and CDR2 SQIVND (reference sequence). This CDR3 has 13 residues. DNA for the CDR3: TGTGCCAGTAGTATAGTCGGGACTGAGGAGCTGTTTTTT. This encodes CASSIVGTEELFF.